This T cell receptor (beta chain) appears in the sequencing data of a study of shared clonotypes between healthy human individuals. The study's findings and limits: Expectations were that clonotype sharing among donors would be affected by sequencing depth.

CDR1 is SQVTM, CDR2 ANQGSEA, per germline. The J segment lost 0 bases and the V segment lost 6 bases, leaving 8 bases of the junction unmatched. This CDR3 is built from 17 residues. Naive-designated CD8 cells lacked CD45RO, were positively enriched for CCR7, and omitted terminally differentiated effector memory CD45RA+ cells. Note on this clone: The target antigen is unknown.

Clones were read by immunoSEQ multiplex PCR, and TCRdb kept only the in-frame ones, dropping some. Of under 600,000 clones in the sample, nearly 98% are singletons; the top ten hold 0.3%. This clonotype was obtained from a man aged 25 to 40 in good health. The rearrangement links TRBV29-1 to TRBJ2-1, with 13 bases fitting TRBD2. The sequenced material came from naive CD8+ T cells sorted from blood. CDR3 nucleotides: TGCAGCGTGAAGGGACTAGCGGGACTGGGCTCCTACAATGAGCAGTTCTTC. Amino acid sequence: CSVKGLAGLGSYNEQFF.